The 28 T cell receptor beta chains given below trace back to one sample, sequenced in a study of technical replicates of blood from four donors. Sequenced by immunoSEQ multiplex PCR; TCRdb stores in-frame clones only, minus some. The sample comprises tens of thousands of clones, 75% to 85% of which are singletons, and around 4% rests with the top ten. The sample comprised PBMCs. These receptors were collected from a human donor in good health. Some clones in this sample may be carry-over from other donors' samples.

The J gene is TRBJ2-7, the V gene TRBV6-5; a weak D match, TRBD1 (6 bases). CDR3 length: 15 residues. Trimming removed 5 bases at V and 2 bases at J, with 16 bases between. Germline-derived CDR1 and CDR2 are MNHEY and SVGAGI. The CDR3 sequence is CASSAPGEGTYEQYF. In DNA, the CDR3 is TGTGCCAGCAGTGCTCCAGGGGAAGGCACCTACGAGCAGTACTTC.

V gene TRBV11-2 combines with J gene TRBJ1-3, with D possibly TRBD1 on 5 matching bases. CDR1 is SGHAT, CDR2 FQNNGV, per germline. The CDR3 has 15 amino acids. Trimming cost V 1 base and J 0 bases, with 7 bases left between them. The CDR3 DNA follows: TGTGCCAGCAGCTTAGGGGGCGGCTCTGGAAACACCATATATTTT. Encoded protein: CASSLGGGSGNTIYF.

The rearrangement joins TRBV11-2 to TRBJ1-2, with a possible D match to TRBD1 (6 bases). The V end was cut by 5 bases, the J end by 7 bases, with 20 bases between. There are 15 residues in the CDR3. Germline CDR1 and CDR2: SGHAT and FQNNGV. The CDR3 DNA sequence: TGTGCCAGCAGCGCCCCTGGGCAGGGGTTTCTTGGCTACACCTTC. This sequence encodes CASSAPGQGFLGYTF.

The chain joins TRBV4-2 to TRBJ2-1; D gene unclear. This CDR3 has 14 amino acids. The V end was cut by 5 bases, the J end by 1 base, with 9 bases between. In germline, CDR1 is LGHNA, CDR2 YNFKEQ. The CDR3, as DNA: TGTGCCAGCAGCATGAGACTGTCCTACAATGAGCAGTTCTTC. It specifies CASSMRLSYNEQFF.

The V gene is TRBV5-4, the J gene TRBJ2-1, with 8 positions matching TRBD2. The V gene's germline CDR1 is SGHNT and CDR2 YYREEE (reference sequence). V was pared by 4 bases and J by 6 bases, with 9 bases of the junction left unmatched. The CDR3 sequence is 15 residues long. CDR3 nucleotides: TGTGCCAGCAGCCCCGGGCTAGCGGGCTTCAATGAGCAGTTCTTC. Its protein product is CASSPGLAGFNEQFF.

This sequence joins TRBV29-1 and TRBJ2-7; tentatively, D is TRBD2 (5 bases). Germline loops: CDR1 SQVTM, CDR2 ANQGSEA. V was shortened by 4 bases and J by 4 bases, with 17 bases between the two germline ends. This CDR3 is built from 14 residues. The CDR3 DNA sequence: TGCAGCGTTGTGGGCGGAGGACTTACTTACGAGCAGTACTTC. Translating it yields CSVVGGGLTYEQYF.

This chain uses TRBV5-1 with TRBJ2-7; 8 bases fit TRBD1. Looked up from germline, CDR1 is SGHRS and CDR2 is YFSETQ. This CDR3 contains 14 residues. V shed 4 bases, J shed 7 bases, and the junction held 10 bases outside the gene matches. The CDR3 loop is CASSQGQGPQEQYF. CDR3 in DNA: TGCGCCAGCAGCCAAGGACAGGGCCCGCAGGAGCAGTACTTC.

V gene TRBV27 combines with J gene TRBJ1-1; D might be TRBD1 (6 bases). Germline CDR1 reads MNHEY; CDR2 reads SMNVEV (reference sequence). The V and J ends lost 7 bases and 5 bases respectively, with 17 bases between them. The CDR3 has 14 amino acids. CDR3 DNA sequence: TGTGCCAGCACCAACCGGGGAGGGGGAACTGAAGCTTTCTTT. Protein: CASTNRGGGTEAFF.

The chain joins TRBV4-1 to TRBJ2-7, with 11 bases matching TRBD2. CDR1 is MGHRA, CDR2 YSYEKL, per germline. V was clipped by 1 base and J by 4 bases; unmatched bases: 3. The CDR3 has 15 amino acids. CDR3 loop: CASSQGSGGAYEQYF. CDR3 sequence (DNA): TGCGCCAGCAGCCAAGGTAGCGGGGGGGCATACGAGCAGTACTTC.

The chain is built from TRBV5-1 and TRBJ2-1, with D possibly being TRBD1 (5 bases). CDR1 and CDR2 (germline): SGHRS, YFSETQ. V dropped 0 bases and J dropped 10 bases, with 8 bases sitting between them. The CDR3 totals 12 residues. The CDR3 sequence: CASSLVREEQFF. As DNA, the CDR3 is TGCGCCAGCAGCTTGGTCAGGGAAGAGCAGTTCTTC. Full variable domain (missing parts from reference TRBV5-1 and TRBJ2-1): KAGVTQTPRYLIKTRGQQVTLSCSPISGHRSVSWYQQTPGQGLQFLFEYFSETQRNKGNFPGRFSGRQFSNSRSEMNVSTLELGDSALYLCASSLVREEQFFGPGTRLTVL.

The chain carries TRBV19 and TRBJ2-7, with D perhaps matching TRBD1 (5 bases). Germline CDR1 is LNHDA and CDR2 is SQIVND (reference sequence). V dropped 3 bases and J dropped 2 bases, with 8 bases sitting between them. The CDR3 has 13 amino acids. In DNA form, the CDR3 reads TGTGCCAGTAGTATCTCAGGGACCTACGAGCAGTACTTC. The encoded protein is CASSISGTYEQYF.

The chain is built from TRBV5-1 and TRBJ2-5; 8 positions agree with TRBD2. V lost 4 bases and J lost 1; bases outside the gene matches: 6. Per the germline V gene, CDR1 is SGHRS and CDR2 is YFSETQ. The CDR3 is made up of 15 amino acids. CDR3 DNA: TGCGCCAGCAGCCCCCTAGCGGGTTTCCAAGAGACCCAGTACTTC. Translated: CASSPLAGFQETQYF.

In this sample, this clone turned up a few times. J is TRBJ2-5 and V is TRBV30; the D gene is possibly TRBD2 (5 bases). Germline-derived CDR1 and CDR2 are GTSNPN and SVGIG (reference sequence). This CDR3 comprises 15 residues. Trimming stripped 2 bases from V and 2 bases from J, with 15 bases between. CDR3 protein: CAWSTQLKRQETQYF. In DNA, the CDR3 is TGTGCCTGGAGTACCCAACTCAAGCGGCAAGAGACCCAGTACTTC. Full variable domain (outside the CDR3, taken from reference TRBV30 and TRBJ2-5): SQTIHQWPATLVQPVGSPLSLECTVEGTSNPNLYWYRQAAGRGLQLLFYSVGIGQISSEVPQNLSASRPQDRQFILSSKKLLLSDSGFYLCAWSTQLKRQETQYFGPGTRLLVL.

This rearrangement joins TRBV7-6 to TRBJ2-7; possible D gene TRBD1, 6 bases. The V end lost 3 bases, the J end lost 1 base, and 10 bases lay between the germline ends. Germline-derived CDR1 and CDR2 are SGHVS and FNYEAQ. The CDR3 sequence is 14 residues long. This chain's CDR3 is CASSFVQGSYEQYF. The CDR3 DNA sequence: TGTGCCAGCAGCTTTGTGCAGGGGTCCTACGAGCAGTACTTC.

The rearrangement links TRBV2 to TRBJ1-2, with a weak D call TRBD1 (6 bases). Trimming left V 7 bases short and J 4 bases short, with 13 bases between. The length of the CDR3 is 13 residues. Germline values: CDR1 SNHLY, CDR2 FYNNEI. The CDR3 reads CASTVRGGYGYTF. Here the CDR3 DNA reads TGTGCCAGCACCGTTAGGGGGGGCTATGGCTACACCTTC.

The chain is built from TRBV4-3 and TRBJ1-4; TRBD1 matches at 8 bases. With V trimmed by 1 base and J by 8 bases, 9 bases remained unmatched. Germline assignment: CDR1 LGHNA and CDR2 YSLEER. This CDR3 is built from 16 residues. CDR3 sequence (DNA): TGCGCCAGCAGCCAAGGAGCACGGGACAGGCAAGAAAAACTGTTTTTT. As protein: CASSQGARDRQEKLFF.

V usage is TRBV6-6 and J usage is TRBJ1-1, with 10 positions matching TRBD1. This CDR3 has 14 residues. Germline CDR1 reads MNHNY; CDR2 reads SVGAGI (reference sequence). Trimming took 4 bases from V and 2 from J; bases not matched to a gene: 1. The CDR3 loop is CASSWTGGNTEAFF. CDR3 sequence (DNA): TGTGCCAGCAGTTGGACAGGGGGTAACACTGAAGCTTTCTTT.

The chain carries TRBV28 and TRBJ2-7; D is perhaps TRBD1 (6 bases). Between the trimmed V and J ends, which lost 6 bases and 3 bases, there was a span of 18 bases. CDR3 length equals 15 residues. CDR1 is MDHEN, CDR2 SYDVKM, per germline. The chain's CDR3 is CASRPQGLGGYEQYF. Written as DNA, the CDR3 is TGTGCCAGCAGACCTCAGGGTTTAGGGGGCTACGAGCAGTACTTC.

The chain recombines TRBV5-4 with TRBJ1-2; TRBD1 is a possible D gene (5 bases). The CDR3 is made up of 13 amino acids. Germline V gene sequence: CDR1 SGHNT, CDR2 YYREEE (reference sequence). Trimming cost V 6 bases and J 3 bases, with 12 bases left between them. CDR3 DNA: TGTGCCAGCAAAACAGTAGGGGACTATGGCTACACCTTC. As protein: CASKTVGDYGYTF.

The V call is TRBV29-1, the J call TRBJ2-3; tentative D call: TRBD2 (7 bases). Looked up from germline, CDR1 is SQVTM and CDR2 is ANQGSEA. V lost 7 bases and J lost 4, with 21 bases in between. This CDR3 contains 15 residues. The CDR3, as DNA: TGCAGCGGGGTCGGGGGGCCGACATTCCCAGATACGCAGTATTTT. Translation gives CSGVGGPTFPDTQYF.

The rearrangement links TRBV6-1 to TRBJ2-4; D is unclear. Trimming stripped 0 bases from V and 7 bases from J, with 7 bases between. The CDR3 has 13 residues. Germline CDR1 is MNHNS and CDR2 is SASEGT. CDR3 sequence: CASSEALRNIQYF. The CDR3 DNA sequence: TGTGCCAGCAGTGAAGCGCTTCGGAACATTCAGTACTTC.

The chain employs TRBV4-2 and TRBJ1-5; D uncertain. The CDR3 runs to 13 residues. V lost 1 base to trimming and J lost 5 bases, with 6 bases between them. Germline V gene lookup returns CDR1 LGHNA and CDR2 YNFKEQ. CDR3 DNA sequence: TGTGCCAGCAGCCAAGTCTCTTATCAGCCCCAGCATTTT. Translated, it gives CASSQVSYQPQHF.

The chain couples TRBV10-3 to TRBJ1-2, with D possibly matching TRBD1 (6 bases). The CDR3 is 14 amino acids. Trimming took 2 bases from V and 2 from J, leaving 9 bases between them. Germline CDR1 reads ENHRY; CDR2 reads SYGVKD. Here the CDR3 DNA reads TGTGCCATCAGTGAGCCGGACAGAAACTATGGCTACACCTTC. Translated, it gives CAISEPDRNYGYTF.

This chain connects TRBV2 to TRBJ2-7, with TRBD1 identical over 9 bases. The V segment lost 6 bases and the J segment 6 bases; nucleotides outside the gene matches: 9. The germline V gene has CDR1 SNHLY and CDR2 FYNNEI. CDR3 length: 14 residues. CDR3 sequence (DNA): TGTGCCAGCAGCAAACAGGGGGCTGGTAGCGAGCAGTACTTC. Translation: CASSKQGAGSEQYF.

The CDR3 bases are TGTGCCAGCAGTTTAGGCGGGGGGCCCTACAATGAGCAGTTCTTC. The encoded protein is CASSLGGGPYNEQFF. The chain employs TRBV28 and TRBJ2-1; the match to TRBD2 covers 8 bases. This CDR3 has 15 residues. J lost 2 bases, V lost 2 bases, and 2 bases had no gene match. Germline loops: CDR1 MDHEN, CDR2 SYDVKM. The full variable domain, in which reference TRBV28 and TRBJ2-1 provide the parts outside the CDR3, is DVKVTQSSRYLVKRTGEKVFLECVQDMDHENMFWYRQDPGLGLRLIYFSYDVKMKEKGDIPEGYSVSREKKERFSLILESASTNQTSMYLCASSLGGGPYNEQFFGPGTRLTVL.

This rearrangement joins TRBV5-1 to TRBJ2-5; D perhaps matches TRBD1 (6 bases). The CDR3 runs 13 residues. CDR1 and CDR2 (germline): SGHRS, YFSETQ. Trimming took off 0 bases at V and 11 bases at J, with 14 bases between the two ends. CDR3 region: CASSLGPNREQYF. The CDR3 nucleotides are TGCGCCAGCAGCTTGGGACCGAACAGGGAGCAGTACTTC.

Written as DNA, the CDR3 is TGTGCCAGCAGCCAATCTGCAAAGGGGATTAACTATGGCTACACCTTC. This sequence encodes CASSQSAKGINYGYTF. The chain uses TRBV16 and TRBJ1-2; tentatively, D is TRBD1 (5 bases). Germline CDR1 and CDR2: KGHSY and FQNENV. V gave up 0 bases and J gave up 1 base, with 12 bases separating them. CDR3 size: 16 residues.

This clone was found a few times. This CDR3 is CASSPRQGSSYEQYF. CDR3 sequence (DNA): TGTGCCAGCAGCCCCCGACAGGGAAGCTCCTACGAGCAGTACTTC. V is TRBV5-4 and J is TRBJ2-7, with 7 bases aligning to TRBD1. Per the germline V gene, CDR1 is SGHNT and CDR2 is YYREEE (reference sequence). With V trimmed by 4 bases and J by 0 bases, 7 bases remained unmatched. CDR3 size: 15 residues. Full variable domain (remainder filled in from reference TRBV5-4 and TRBJ2-7): ETGVTQSPTHLIKTRGQQVTLRCSSQSGHNTVSWYQQALGQGPQFIFQYYREEENGRGNFPPRFSGLQFPNYSSELNVNALELDDSALYLCASSPRQGSSYEQYFGPGTRLTVT.